This T cell receptor (beta chain) was profiled in a study of T cell therapy after organ transplantation (dated by TCRdb to between 2018 and 2020). In terms of the full investigation: The therapy products consisted of autologous CMV-specific T cells grown in vitro for approximately 13 days using a peptide pool of 30 HLA class I and II CMV epitopes. Patients were given up to 6 doses of T cells at 2-week intervals and were followed for around 7 months after finishing therapy. Most of the ten patients were classed as clinical responders and two as nonresponders. The median number of CMV-specific T cells given to patients was 1.92 x 10^8, delivered over 2 to 6 intravenous infusions. Short-term post-therapy blood samples were obtained 4 to 8 weeks after therapy was completed. An open-label phase I trial of autologous CMV-specific adoptive T cell therapy in solid-organ transplant recipients was the basis for the study, which was a follow-up TRBV repertoire analysis. Long-term post-therapy samples were available for only about 85% of the 10 patients. Broad study findings and their caveats: Reconstitution after therapy appeared to involve both transferred clonotypes and endogenous clonotypes that were not detected in the therapy products. Because the cohort was small, confounders such as concurrent antirejection and antiviral medications could not be assessed. The small number of expansions detected in nonresponders may be due to reduced sample coverage caused by poor CD8+ T cell yield. Fold change in CD8 clonality after therapy inversely correlated with pretherapy clonality, suggesting less biased repertoires were more receptive to remodeling. Before therapy, nonresponders had marked clonal expansions, and after therapy the repertoires of nonresponders changed only minimally.

On this clone: No antigen is known for it. The junction departs from the called germline gene at one end, perhaps through a read error.

The label giving this sample's time point can be read as: 4-8 weeks after completion of therapy. Patients were solid-organ transplant recipients with drug-resistant/recurrent cytomegalovirus. Approximately 11 trial participants were chosen for repertoire analysis on the basis of the availability of post-therapy peripheral blood mononuclear cells. A BD FACSAria III was used to sort viable CD3+CD8+CD4- lymphocytes from PBMCs. Genomic DNA was extracted from sorted cells with the Qiagen DNeasy Kit. The immunoSEQ two-step, bias-controlled multiplex PCR assay was used to amplify TRB CDR3 regions from genomic DNA. Sequencing of CDR3 libraries was carried out on an Illumina NextSeq 500. As for the authors' bioinformatics: Initial alignment and bioinformatics, including bias normalization against synthetic CDR3 analogs, were performed with the immunoSEQ Analyzer platform. Annotation of V, D and J genes followed the definitions in the IMGT database. For further TRBV analyses, VDJtools version 1.1.10 and the R package tcR version 2.2.1.11 were used with default settings. GLIPH analysis was performed with version 1.0 using default settings. In CDR3 sequences with at least 5 reads, significant changes in clonotype frequency were tested by a 2-sided binomial test with Benjamini-Hochberg correction (alpha = 0.01). TCRdb took over this immuneACCESS table, retaining in-frame rearrangements with V and J assigned. Such tables are incomplete; in checked studies, under half of the missing clones stem from an unresolved V gene, and the remainder is unexplained. That table furnishes V, J and clone size, whereas the DNA furnished D and trimming. The sample profile shows around 4,400 clones; 60% to 70% of them were found once. The top ten hold more than 35% of the sample.

From the cysteine through the phenylalanine, the CDR3 covers 16 amino acids. CDR3 DNA is the only sequence kept; it has 48 bases, read in frame from the first base. As encoded in the germline V gene, CDR1 is MNHEY while CDR2 is SVGAGI. Sequenced here: CD8+ T cells from blood, sampled after autologous CMV-specific T cell therapy. Recombination joined TRBV6-5 with TRBJ1-4, with 9 junctional bases fitting TRBD1. This receptor was identified in a human patient who had received a solid organ transplant and had CMV disease. After a transplant, not all T cells may be the patient's own; some may come from the graft donor. CDR3 reads: CASSLPLQGAKEKLFF. The sequence in DNA is TGTGCCAGCAGTTTACCCTTACAGGGGGCTAAGGAAAAACTGTTTTTT.